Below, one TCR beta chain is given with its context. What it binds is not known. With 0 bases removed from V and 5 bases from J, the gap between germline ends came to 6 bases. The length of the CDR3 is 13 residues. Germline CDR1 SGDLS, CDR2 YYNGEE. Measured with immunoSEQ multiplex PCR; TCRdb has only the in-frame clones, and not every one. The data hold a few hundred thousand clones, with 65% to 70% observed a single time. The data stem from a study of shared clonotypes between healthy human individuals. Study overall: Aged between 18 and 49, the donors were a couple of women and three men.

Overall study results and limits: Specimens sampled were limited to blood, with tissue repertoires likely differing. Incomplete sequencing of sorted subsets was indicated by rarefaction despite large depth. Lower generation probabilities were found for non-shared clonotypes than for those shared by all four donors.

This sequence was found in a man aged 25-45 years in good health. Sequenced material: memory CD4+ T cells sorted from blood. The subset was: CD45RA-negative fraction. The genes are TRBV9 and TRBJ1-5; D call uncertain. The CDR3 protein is CASSVDPDQPQHF. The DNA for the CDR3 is TGTGCCAGCAGCGTAGACCCCGATCAGCCCCAGCATTTT.